What follows are 18 T cell receptor beta chains derived from one specimen sequenced in a study of vaccination effects on CD4 cells after COVID-19. Which antigens these TCRs recognize remains unknown. Data came from immunoSEQ multiplex PCR; TCRdb stores just in-frame clones and leaves some out. The data hold around 37,000 clones, with 65% to 80% observed a single time. It was after approximately 10 days of culture that CD4+ T cells were isolated. Specimen: CD4+ T cells from PBMCs cultured without peptide, collected before COVID-19 vaccination. These receptors came from a human donor who received a COVID-19 vaccine.

This chain joins TRBV4-2 and TRBJ2-7; 7 bases align to TRBD2. The CDR3 runs 16 residues. Germline CDR1 and CDR2: LGHNA and YNFKEQ. V shed 4 bases, J shed 3 bases, and the junction held 12 bases outside the gene matches. The CDR3 region is CASSLPTGTTFYEQYF. CDR3 in DNA: TGTGCCAGCAGCCTACCCACCGGGACTACCTTCTACGAGCAGTACTTC.

V and J are TRBV5-1 and TRBJ1-5; a weak D match, TRBD1 (5 bases). The CDR3 length is 13 residues. V lost 4 bases to trimming and J lost 4 bases, with 9 bases between them. Germline assignment: CDR1 SGHRS and CDR2 YFSETQ. CDR3 bases: TGCGCCAGCAGCGCCGGACAAAATCAGCCCCAGCATTTT. Translation: CASSAGQNQPQHF.

V usage is TRBV19 and J usage is TRBJ2-3; 8 positions match TRBD1. The CDR3 covers 15 residues. CDR1 LNHDA and CDR2 SQIVND come from the germline V gene (reference sequence). The junction had 5 bases not matched to a gene; V was cut back by 4 bases and J by 2 bases. CDR3 in amino acids: CASSTGGVHTDTQYF. The CDR3 DNA reads TGTGCCAGTAGTACAGGGGGCGTACACACAGATACGCAGTATTTT. Full variable domain (missing parts from reference TRBV19 and TRBJ2-3): DGGITQSPKYLFRKEGQNVTLSCEQNLNHDAMYWYRQDPGQGLRLIYYSQIVNDFQKGDIAEGYSVSREKKESFPLTVTSAQKNPTAFYLCASSTGGVHTDTQYFGPGTRLTVL.

The chain uses TRBV18 and TRBJ2-2; 12 bases are a match to TRBD2. V trimming: 8 bases; J trimming: 0 bases; junction bases outside the gene matches: 1. Germline CDR1 is KGHSH and CDR2 is LQKENI. This CDR3 region has 15 residues. The CDR3 loop reads CASRTSGANTGELFF. In DNA, the CDR3 is TGTGCCAGCAGGACTAGCGGGGCGAACACCGGGGAGCTGTTTTTT.

The chain carries TRBV12-5 and TRBJ2-7, with a possible D match to TRBD1 (5 bases). V lost 0 bases and J 4 bases, leaving 10 bases between the germline ends. Germline CDR1 is LGHNT and CDR2 is FRNRAP. There are 14 residues in the CDR3. The CDR3 coding sequence is TGTGCTAGTGGTTTGGTACCCGCAGGGTACGAGCAGTACTTC. This codes for CASGLVPAGYEQYF.

Only one count was recorded for this clone. The rearrangement links TRBV11-1 to TRBJ1-1; TRBD1 aligns across 7 bases. Germline CDR1 and CDR2: SGHAT and FQDESV (reference sequence). The ends lost 4 bases at V and 5 bases at J; junction bases unmatched: 13. The CDR3 length is 16 residues. The CDR3 is CASSYRQGEWGTEAFF. The DNA of the CDR3 is TGTGCCAGCAGCTACAGGCAGGGGGAGTGGGGGACTGAAGCTTTCTTT.

V is TRBV6-5 and J is TRBJ1-4; D is unclear. The V gene's germline CDR1 is MNHEY and CDR2 SVGAGI. The CDR3 runs 13 residues. Between the trimmed V and J ends, which lost 6 bases and 6 bases, there was a span of 11 bases. CDR3 region: CASSKGGDEKLFF. For the CDR3, the DNA is TGTGCCAGCAGCAAGGGAGGTGATGAAAAACTGTTTTTT.

The J gene is TRBJ2-5, the V gene TRBV15, with D perhaps TRBD1 (6 bases). V was trimmed by 4 bases and J by 4 bases, leaving 16 bases between them. CDR1 LNHNV and CDR2 YYDKDF come from the germline V gene (reference sequence). The CDR3 runs 15 residues. The CDR3 loop is CATSIATGHRETQYF. DNA of the CDR3: TGTGCCACCAGCATAGCGACAGGCCATAGAGAGACCCAGTACTTC. The complete variable domain, with remaining parts taken from reference TRBV15 and TRBJ2-5, reads DAMVIQNPRYQVTQFGKPVTLSCSQTLNHNVMYWYQQKSSQAPKLLFHYYDKDFNNEADTPDNFQSRRPNTSFCFLDIRSPGLGDTAMYLCATSIATGHRETQYFGPGTRLLVL.

The chain joins TRBV5-1 to TRBJ2-3; 15 bases map to TRBD2. Trimming cost V 4 bases and J 5 bases; bases outside gene matches: 8. This CDR3 contains 17 residues. Germline V lookup: CDR1 SGHRS, CDR2 YFSETQ. CDR3 nucleotides: TGCGCCAGCAGCCTTCGGACTAGCGGGGGGGCAGGAGATACGCAGTATTTT. Its translation is CASSLRTSGGAGDTQYF.

The rearrangement joins TRBV3-1 (or the pseudogene TRBV3-2) to TRBJ2-1, with TRBD1 identical over 12 bases. The germline gives CDR1 LGHDT, CDR2 YNNKEL (reference sequence). The CDR3 extends over 16 amino acids. After removal of 4 bases from V and 8 bases from J, the junction contained 9 bases not matched to a gene. The CDR3 nucleotides read TGTGCCAGCAGCCGAAGGTCGGGACAGGGGGCCGATGAGCAGTTCTTC. Residues: CASSRRSGQGADEQFF.

V gene TRBV30 combines with J gene TRBJ2-3, with D perhaps TRBD1 (6 bases). Between the trimmed V and J ends, which lost 1 base and 3 bases, there was a span of 17 bases. CDR3 size: 16 residues. The V gene's germline CDR1 is GTSNPN and CDR2 SVGIG (reference sequence). CDR3 nucleotides: TGTGCCTGGAGTGACAGTTGGGGGCGCGGAACAGATACGCAGTATTTT. Protein: CAWSDSWGRGTDTQYF.

This rearrangement joins TRBV7-2 to TRBJ2-3; D is unresolved. This CDR3 comprises 14 residues. V dropped 1 base and J dropped 4 bases, with 9 bases sitting between them. Germline loops: CDR1 SGHTA, CDR2 FQGNSA. The CDR3 DNA is TGTGCCAGCAGCTTAGGGGGATATGCAGATACGCAGTATTTT. Translated: CASSLGGYADTQYF.

Of note for this clone: Compared with germline, one end of the junction differs, possibly owing to a read error. This chain joins TRBV7-7 and TRBJ1-4, with D uncertain. CDR1 is SSHAT, CDR2 FNYEAQ, per germline (reference sequence). The CDR3 loop spans 13 amino acids. The CDR3 region is CASSLGFGEKLFF. The DNA of the CDR3 is TGTGCTAGCAGCTTAGGGTTTGGTGAAAAACTGTTTTTT.

The chain uses TRBV11-3 and TRBJ2-1; D remains ambiguous. In germline, CDR1 is SGHNT, CDR2 YENEEA. The CDR3 is made up of 13 amino acids. Trimming removed 2 bases from V and 7 bases from J, with 9 bases in between. The CDR3 nucleotides read TGTGCCAGCAGCTTAACGACCCTTAATGAGCAGTTCTTC. Translating it yields CASSLTTLNEQFF.

The chain carries TRBV3-1 (or the pseudogene TRBV3-2) and TRBJ1-1, with D possibly being TRBD1 (6 bases). Germline CDR1 is LGHDT and CDR2 is YNNKEL (reference sequence). This CDR3 is 13 amino acids long. V was shortened by 4 bases and J by 4 bases, with 10 bases between the two germline ends. Here the CDR3 reads CASSLGGFTEAFF. The CDR3 nucleotides are TGTGCCAGCAGCCTCGGGGGCTTCACTGAAGCTTTCTTT.

The V call is TRBV4-1, the J call TRBJ1-3; 7 nucleotides match TRBD1. The CDR3 runs to 18 residues. Looked up from germline, CDR1 is MGHRA and CDR2 is YSYEKL. The trim removed 0 bases at V and 0 bases at J, leaving 8 bases unmatched. The CDR3 coding sequence is TGCGCCAGCAGCCAAGATGTCGGACAGGCAAGCTCTGGAAACACCATATATTTT. The encoded protein is CASSQDVGQASSGNTIYF.

This clone came up a few times. The chain combines TRBV7-9 with TRBJ2-1, with TRBD2 as a possible D gene (6 bases). V was clipped by 11 bases and J by 7 bases, with 12 bases between them. This CDR3 contains 11 residues. The germline CDR1 and CDR2 sequences are SEHNR and FQNEAQ (reference sequence). In DNA form, the CDR3 reads TGTGCCTTAGGGGAGGCGAATGAGCAGTTCTTC. It translates to CALGEANEQFF.

The table lists this clone with a few counts. The CDR3 sequence is CASRRPGTQTDTQYF. For the CDR3, the DNA is TGTGCCAGCAGACGACCAGGGACTCAGACAGATACGCAGTATTTT. The gene calls are TRBV7-2 and TRBJ2-3; a possible D gene is TRBD2 (6 bases). From germline, CDR1 is SGHTA and CDR2 FQGNSA. The CDR3 has 15 amino acids. V lost 6 bases to trimming and J lost 3 bases, with 16 bases between them.